The next 3 T cell receptor beta chains were all read from a single sample in a study of control samples from healthy donors and cancer patients. Sequencing used immunoSEQ multiplex PCR; TCRdb keeps in-frame clones, though not all of them. This sample has about 75,000 clones, with about 95% found just once. Sequences were obtained from blood. These receptors were taken from a woman aged 40-49 years in good health.

The rearrangement joins TRBV4-1 to TRBJ2-7; perhaps TRBD1 as D (6 bases). CDR1 is MGHRA, CDR2 YSYEKL, per germline. V lost 1 base, J lost 1 base, and 14 bases lay in between. This CDR3 is built from 16 residues. The CDR3 DNA reads as TGCGCCAGCAGCCAAGTGGGGGCGGGCCCTTCCTACGAGCAGTACTTC. This translates into CASSQVGAGPSYEQYF.

J is TRBJ1-6 and V is TRBV6-5, with D possibly being TRBD1 (5 bases). V dropped 7 bases and J dropped 6 bases, with 13 bases sitting between them. The CDR3 has 14 residues. Germline-derived CDR1 and CDR2 are MNHEY and SVGAGI. CDR3 amino acids: CASNPGGTNSPLHF. DNA for the CDR3: TGTGCCAGCAACCCCGGGGGAACTAATTCACCCCTCCACTTT.

This chain joins TRBV28 and TRBJ1-1, with 7 positions matching TRBD1. The CDR3 is 13 amino acids. Germline V lookup: CDR1 MDHEN, CDR2 SYDVKM. The ends lost 4 bases at V and 9 bases at J; junction bases unmatched: 8. The chain's CDR3 is CASSSRQGGKAFF. DNA of the CDR3: TGTGCCAGCAGTTCCCGACAGGGTGGCAAAGCTTTCTTT.